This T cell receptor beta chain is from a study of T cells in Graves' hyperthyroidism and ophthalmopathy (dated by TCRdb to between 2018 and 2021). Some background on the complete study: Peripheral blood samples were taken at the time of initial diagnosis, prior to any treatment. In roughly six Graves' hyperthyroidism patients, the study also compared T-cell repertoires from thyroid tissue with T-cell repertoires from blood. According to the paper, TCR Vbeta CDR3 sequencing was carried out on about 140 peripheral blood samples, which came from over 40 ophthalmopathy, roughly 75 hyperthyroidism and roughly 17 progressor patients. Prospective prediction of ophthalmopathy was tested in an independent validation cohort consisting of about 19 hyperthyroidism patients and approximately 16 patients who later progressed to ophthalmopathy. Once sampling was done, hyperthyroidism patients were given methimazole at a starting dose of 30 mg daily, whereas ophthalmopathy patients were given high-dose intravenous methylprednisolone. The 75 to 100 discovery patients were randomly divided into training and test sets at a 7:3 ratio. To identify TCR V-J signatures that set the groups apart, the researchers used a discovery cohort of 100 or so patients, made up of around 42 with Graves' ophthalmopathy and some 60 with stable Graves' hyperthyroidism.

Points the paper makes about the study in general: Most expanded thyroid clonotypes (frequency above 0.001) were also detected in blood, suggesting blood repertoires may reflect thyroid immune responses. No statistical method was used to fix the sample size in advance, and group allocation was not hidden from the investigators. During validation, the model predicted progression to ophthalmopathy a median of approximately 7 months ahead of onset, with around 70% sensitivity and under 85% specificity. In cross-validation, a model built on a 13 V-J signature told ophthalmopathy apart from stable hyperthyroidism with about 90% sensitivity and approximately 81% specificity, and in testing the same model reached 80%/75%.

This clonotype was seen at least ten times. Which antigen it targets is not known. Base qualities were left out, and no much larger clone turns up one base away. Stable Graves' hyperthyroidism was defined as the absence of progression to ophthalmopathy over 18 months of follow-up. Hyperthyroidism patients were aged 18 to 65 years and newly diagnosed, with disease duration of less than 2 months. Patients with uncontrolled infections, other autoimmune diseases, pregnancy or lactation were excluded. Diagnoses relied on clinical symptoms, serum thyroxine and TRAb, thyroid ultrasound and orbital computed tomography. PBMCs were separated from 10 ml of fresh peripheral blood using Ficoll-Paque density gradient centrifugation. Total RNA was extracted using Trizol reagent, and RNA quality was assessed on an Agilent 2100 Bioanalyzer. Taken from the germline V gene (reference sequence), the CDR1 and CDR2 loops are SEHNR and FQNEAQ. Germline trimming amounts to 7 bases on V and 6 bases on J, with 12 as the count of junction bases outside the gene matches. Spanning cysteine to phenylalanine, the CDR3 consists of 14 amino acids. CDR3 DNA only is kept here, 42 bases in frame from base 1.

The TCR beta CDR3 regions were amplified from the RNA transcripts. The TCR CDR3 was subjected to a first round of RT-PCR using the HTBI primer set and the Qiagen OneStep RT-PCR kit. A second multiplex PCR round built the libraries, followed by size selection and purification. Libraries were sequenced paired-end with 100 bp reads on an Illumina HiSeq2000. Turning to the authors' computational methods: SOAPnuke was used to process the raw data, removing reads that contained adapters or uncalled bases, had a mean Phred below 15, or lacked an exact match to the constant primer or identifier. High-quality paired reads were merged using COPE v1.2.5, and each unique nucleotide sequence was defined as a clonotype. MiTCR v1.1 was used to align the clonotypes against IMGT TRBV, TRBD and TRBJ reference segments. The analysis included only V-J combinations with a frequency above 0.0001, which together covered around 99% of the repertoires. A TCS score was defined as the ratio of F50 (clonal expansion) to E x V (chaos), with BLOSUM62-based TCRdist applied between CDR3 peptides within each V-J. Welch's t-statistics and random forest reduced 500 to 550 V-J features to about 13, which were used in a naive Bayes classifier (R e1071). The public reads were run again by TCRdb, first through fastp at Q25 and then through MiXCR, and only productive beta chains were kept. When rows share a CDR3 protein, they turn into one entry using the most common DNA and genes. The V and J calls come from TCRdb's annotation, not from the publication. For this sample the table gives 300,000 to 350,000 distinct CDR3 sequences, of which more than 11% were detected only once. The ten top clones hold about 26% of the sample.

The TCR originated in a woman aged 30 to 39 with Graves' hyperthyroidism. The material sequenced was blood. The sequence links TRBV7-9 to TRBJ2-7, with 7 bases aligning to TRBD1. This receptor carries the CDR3 CASTRTGVGGEQYF. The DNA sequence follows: TGTGCCAGCACGAGAACAGGGGTTGGAGGCGAGCAGTACTTC.